The 32 T cell receptor beta chains reported below all come from one sample, sequenced in a study of blood T cell repertoires in COVID-19. The method was immunoSEQ multiplex PCR; TCRdb's version includes in-frame clones alone and lacks a portion of them. The sample has 100,000 to 150,000 clones; 70% to 90% are singletons. The sequenced sample consisted of peripheral blood. These receptor sequences come from a man in his fifties or sixties with acute or convalescent COVID-19.

This clone was counted once. The chain links TRBV5-1 to TRBJ2-1; a possible D gene is TRBD1 (6 bases). Germline V gives CDR1 SGHRS, CDR2 YFSETQ. Between the trimmed V and J ends, which lost 5 bases and 0 bases, there was a span of 15 bases. The CDR3 consists of 16 residues. The CDR3 DNA sequence: TGCGCCAGCAGACCGATTACAGGGAGCTCCTACAATGAGCAGTTCTTC. Amino acids: CASRPITGSSYNEQFF.

The CDR3 here is CASSESRGYNSPLHF. CDR3 sequence (DNA): TGTGCCAGCAGTGAATCTAGAGGCTATAATTCACCCCTCCACTTT. The rearrangement links TRBV25-1 to TRBJ1-6; D remains unclear. Per the germline V gene, CDR1 is MGHDK and CDR2 is SYGVNS. Trimming stripped 1 base from V and 3 bases from J, with 7 bases between. The CDR3 extends over 15 amino acids.

V is TRBV2 and J is TRBJ2-5; the match to TRBD1 covers 7 bases. The CDR3 has 16 residues. The ends lost 4 bases at V and 2 bases at J; junction bases unmatched: 10. CDR1 SNHLY and CDR2 FYNNEI come from the germline V gene. For the CDR3, the DNA is TGTGCCAGCAGTGCTTGGGGACAGACTTTTCAAGAGACCCAGTACTTC. This codes for CASSAWGQTFQETQYF.

A remark on this clone: The junction departs from the called germline gene at one end, perhaps through a read error. This chain links TRBV29-1 with TRBJ1-5; 11 nucleotides line up with TRBD1. The CDR3 sequence is 14 residues long. Germline loops: CDR1 SQVTM, CDR2 ANQGSEA. The CDR3: CSVRTGGGNRPQHF. For the CDR3, the DNA is TGCAGCGTTCGGACAGGGGGCGGCAATCGGCCCCAGCATTTT.

The chain uses TRBV20-1 and TRBJ1-1, with D tentatively TRBD1 (5 bases). This CDR3 has 10 amino acids. CDR1 DFQATT and CDR2 SNEGSKA come from the germline V gene (reference sequence). V was cut by 2 bases and J by 8 bases, with 6 bases left in between. The CDR3 sequence is CSARQGEAFF. The CDR3 coding sequence is TGCAGTGCTAGACAGGGAGAAGCTTTCTTT.

J is TRBJ2-1 and V is TRBV5-1; no definite D call. In germline, CDR1 is SGHRS, CDR2 YFSETQ. V gave up 0 bases and J gave up 1 base, with 8 bases separating them. CDR3 size: 15 residues. CDR3 protein: CASSLVVESYNEQFF. In DNA form, the CDR3 reads TGCGCCAGCAGCTTGGTGGTAGAGTCCTACAATGAGCAGTTCTTC. Filled out from reference TRBV5-1 and TRBJ2-1, the complete variable domain reads KAGVTQTPRYLIKTRGQQVTLSCSPISGHRSVSWYQQTPGQGLQFLFEYFSETQRNKGNFPGRFSGRQFSNSRSEMNVSTLELGDSALYLCASSLVVESYNEQFFGPGTRLTVL.

The V call is TRBV5-1, the J call TRBJ2-3; 7 bases agree with TRBD2. CDR1 SGHRS and CDR2 YFSETQ come from the germline V gene. The CDR3 length is 15 residues. J was trimmed by 3 bases and V by 9 bases; bases with no gene match: 13. This CDR3 reads CATCTGGGETDTQYF. The DNA of the CDR3 is TGCGCCACCTGCACGGGGGGAGGGGAGACAGATACGCAGTATTTT.

The V and J genes are TRBV5-1 and TRBJ1-2; tentative D call: TRBD1 (5 bases). V was clipped by 0 bases and J by 0 bases, with 12 bases between them. The CDR3 is made up of 16 amino acids. Germline assignment: CDR1 SGHRS and CDR2 YFSETQ. The CDR3 loop is CASSLAGGASNYGYTF. The CDR3 DNA is TGCGCCAGCAGCTTGGCCGGCGGGGCATCTAACTATGGCTACACCTTC.

The chain links TRBV2 to TRBJ1-1, with D possibly TRBD1 on 5 matching bases. The CDR3 loop spans 14 amino acids. V gave up 6 bases and J gave up 1 base, with 12 bases separating them. Looked up from germline, CDR1 is SNHLY and CDR2 is FYNNEI. CDR3 bases: TGTGCCAGCAGAGTTCGACAGCAGAACACTGAAGCTTTCTTT. Translation gives CASRVRQQNTEAFF.

The rearrangement links TRBV7-9 to TRBJ1-5, with 7 bases matching TRBD1. After removal of 5 bases from V and 4 bases from J, the junction contained 5 bases not matched to a gene. The CDR3 runs to 14 residues. Germline V gives CDR1 SEHNR, CDR2 FQNEAQ (reference sequence). In nucleotides, the CDR3 is TGTGCCAGCAGCCCGGGACAGCTTAATCAGCCCCAGCATTTT. Translated, it gives CASSPGQLNQPQHF.

J is TRBJ1-4 and V is TRBV5-8; 7 bases are shared with TRBD1. The CDR3 has 16 amino acids. Trimming removed 5 bases from V and 0 bases from J; junction bases left unmatched: 7. Germline CDR1 SGHTS, CDR2 YDEGEE. Here the CDR3 reads CASRSGQAATNEKLFF. In nucleotides, the CDR3 is TGTGCCAGCAGGTCTGGACAGGCCGCAACTAATGAAAAACTGTTTTTT.

The chain joins TRBV28 to TRBJ1-5; TRBD1 might be the D (5 bases). The CDR3 loop spans 16 amino acids. The germline V gene encodes CDR1 MDHEN and CDR2 SYDVKM. Between the trimmed V and J ends, which lost 4 bases and 0 bases, there was a span of 13 bases. The CDR3 DNA is TGTGCCAGCAGTTCCCCGACAGAGTATAGCAATCAGCCCCAGCATTTT. Amino acids: CASSSPTEYSNQPQHF. Based on the CDR3 plus reference TRBV28 and TRBJ1-5, the full variable domain is DVKVTQSSRYLVKRTGEKVFLECVQDMDHENMFWYRQDPGLGLRLIYFSYDVKMKEKGDIPEGYSVSREKKERFSLILESASTNQTSMYLCASSSPTEYSNQPQHFGDGTRLSIL.

This clone was counted only a few times. This chain joins TRBV11-2 and TRBJ1-2; weak D call: TRBD1 (5 bases). In germline, CDR1 is SGHAT, CDR2 FQNNGV. V dropped 0 bases and J dropped 4 bases, with 9 bases sitting between them. CDR3 length equals 14 residues. CDR3 region: CASSLDRVLYGYTF. CDR3 nucleotide sequence: TGTGCCAGCAGCTTAGACAGGGTCCTCTATGGCTACACCTTC.

V gene TRBV3-1 (or the pseudogene TRBV3-2) combines with J gene TRBJ1-5, with D possibly matching TRBD1 (5 bases). The germline gives CDR1 LGHDT, CDR2 YNNKEL (reference sequence). The ends were cut back, 0 bases at V and 6 bases at J, with 12 bases in the middle. This CDR3 is built from 15 residues. Here the CDR3 reads CASSQDRGAVQPQHF. CDR3 nucleotide sequence: TGTGCCAGCAGCCAAGATCGTGGGGCTGTTCAGCCCCAGCATTTT.

The V and J genes are TRBV6-5 and TRBJ1-2; D gene uncertain. Trimming pared 6 bases from V and 4 bases from J, leaving 3 bases between. This CDR3 contains 10 residues. Germline loops: CDR1 MNHEY, CDR2 SVGAGI. CDR3: CASSLYGYTF. CDR3 nucleotide sequence: TGTGCCAGCAGCCTCTATGGCTACACCTTC.

The rearrangement uses TRBV5-8 and TRBJ2-2; perhaps TRBD1 as D (6 bases). This CDR3 spans 15 amino acids. The V and J ends lost 0 bases and 1 base respectively, with 7 bases between them. Per the germline V gene, CDR1 is SGHTS and CDR2 is YDEGEE. The CDR3 region is CASSLGDKNTGELFF. The DNA of the CDR3 is TGTGCCAGCAGCTTGGGGGACAAGAACACCGGGGAGCTGTTTTTT. Combining the CDR3 with reference TRBV5-8 and TRBJ2-2 gives the whole variable domain EAGVTQSPTHLIKTRGQQATLRCSPISGHTSVYWYQQALGLGLQFLLWYDEGEERNRGNFPPRFSGRQFPNYSSELNVNALELEDSALYLCASSLGDKNTGELFFGEGSRLTVL.

This chain links TRBV18 with TRBJ1-5, with 8 bases identical to TRBD1. J lost 2 bases, V lost 4 bases, and 1 base had no gene match. CDR1 and CDR2 from the germline V gene are KGHSH and LQKENI. The CDR3 consists of 14 residues. In DNA form, the CDR3 reads TGTGCCAGCTCACTGACAGGGGGCAATCAGCCCCAGCATTTT. Its protein product is CASSLTGGNQPQHF.

The rearrangement joins TRBV7-9 to TRBJ1-1, with TRBD1 matching over 9 bases. CDR1 is SEHNR, CDR2 FQNEAQ, per germline (reference sequence). The CDR3 contains 16 residues. Trimming removed 6 bases from V and 6 bases from J; junction bases left unmatched: 14. CDR3 residues: CASSLTRDRVYAEAFF. The CDR3 nucleotides are TGTGCCAGCAGTCTTACGCGGGACAGGGTATACGCTGAAGCTTTCTTT.

The chain links TRBV5-1 to TRBJ2-5, with a possible D match to TRBD2 (6 bases). Germline V gene data show CDR1 as SGHRS and CDR2 as YFSETQ. This CDR3 has 14 residues. The V end was cut by 1 base, the J end by 5 bases, with 12 bases between. The CDR3 here is CASSLTGALETQYF. The CDR3 DNA follows: TGCGCCAGCAGCTTGACGGGAGCCCTTGAGACCCAGTACTTC.

This clone was found once. The genes are TRBV19 and TRBJ1-2; D perhaps matches TRBD1 (6 bases). The CDR3 consists of 18 residues. Trimming removed 6 bases at V and 3 bases at J, with 26 bases between. Germline assignment: CDR1 LNHDA and CDR2 SQIVND (reference sequence). The CDR3, as DNA: TGTGCCAGTAGCCCTCCCACAGGGAACCTGGGGTGGGACTATGGCTACACCTTC. This translates into CASSPPTGNLGWDYGYTF.

The chain carries TRBV7-9 and TRBJ2-5; possibly TRBD2 for D (5 bases). Germline CDR1 and CDR2: SEHNR and FQNEAQ (reference sequence). The CDR3 is 11 residues long. V was shortened by 5 bases and J by 5 bases, with 6 bases between the two germline ends. CDR3 protein: CASSPGETQYF. CDR3 sequence (DNA): TGTGCCAGCAGCCCGGGGGAGACCCAGTACTTC.

The chain has TRBV12-3 or TRBV12-4 and TRBJ1-5; no firm D call. CDR3 length equals 12 residues. V lost 4 bases, J lost 9 bases, and 10 bases lay in between. DNA for the CDR3: TGTGCCAGCAGTTCCCAGGTTCCGCCCCAGCATTTT. Translating it yields CASSSQVPPQHF.

The genes are TRBV19 and TRBJ1-2; D perhaps matches TRBD1 (6 bases). Per germline, CDR1 LNHDA and CDR2 SQIVND (reference sequence). V shed 3 bases and J shed 2 bases, with 10 bases lying between them. The CDR3 loop spans 14 amino acids. This CDR3 reads CASSIQQGNYGYTF. CDR3 coding DNA: TGTGCCAGTAGTATCCAACAGGGAAACTATGGCTACACCTTC.

The chain links TRBV28 to TRBJ2-7, with 9 bases aligning to TRBD2. Losses at the gene ends were 10 bases for V and 4 bases for J; bases not matched to a gene: 14. The CDR3 sequence is 15 residues long. CDR1 MDHEN and CDR2 SYDVKM come from the germline V gene. CDR3: CATHPMPSGIYEQYF. Written as DNA, the CDR3 is TGTGCCACCCACCCAATGCCTAGCGGGATTTACGAGCAGTACTTC.

The genes are TRBV20-1 and TRBJ1-1; possible D gene TRBD1, 6 bases. CDR1 and CDR2 (germline): DFQATT, SNEGSKA (reference sequence). The CDR3 extends over 11 amino acids. V lost 6 bases and J lost 8, with 13 bases in between. The CDR3 region has the DNA TGCAGTGCAAGGGGGGGAGCCGAAGCTTTCTTT. Protein sequence: CSARGGAEAFF.

CDR3 residues: CASSLGQGAWAFF. The DNA of the CDR3 is TGCGCCAGCAGCTTGGGACAGGGGGCTTGGGCTTTCTTT. V gene TRBV5-1 combines with J gene TRBJ1-1, with 10 nucleotides matching TRBD1. J gave up 11 bases and V 0 bases, and 4 bases lay outside the gene matches. Germline lookup yields CDR1 SGHRS and CDR2 YFSETQ. The CDR3 has 13 amino acids.

This clone came up once. This sequence joins TRBV7-2 and TRBJ1-5; D possibly corresponds to TRBD1 (6 bases). The V end was cut by 3 bases, the J end by 11 bases, with 17 bases between. This CDR3 comprises 14 residues. The germline V gene encodes CDR1 SGHTA and CDR2 FQGNSA. For the CDR3, the DNA is TGTGCCAGCAGCTTTGGAAGGTTTGAGGGGGCCCAGCATTTT. Its protein product is CASSFGRFEGAQHF.

This chain uses TRBV5-1 with TRBJ1-2, with a possible D match to TRBD1 (5 bases). CDR1 and CDR2 from the germline V gene are SGHRS and YFSETQ. V was cut by 4 bases and J by 4 bases, with 17 bases left in between. CDR3 size: 15 residues. The CDR3 nucleotides read TGCGCCAGCAGCACAGTAGGGGTGGCCAGCTATGGCTACACCTTC. Translating it yields CASSTVGVASYGYTF.

The chain combines TRBV28 with TRBJ1-2; weak D call: TRBD1 (6 bases). Germline values: CDR1 MDHEN, CDR2 SYDVKM. Trimming stripped 6 bases from V and 2 bases from J, with 10 bases between. This CDR3 spans 13 amino acids. CDR3 nucleotides: TGTGCCAGCAGATCCCAGGGGAACTATGGCTACACCTTC. Its protein is CASRSQGNYGYTF.

The V call is TRBV5-4, the J call TRBJ1-3; no clear D. The CDR3 spans 13 residues. CDR1 is SGHNT, CDR2 YYREEE, per germline (reference sequence). Trimming pared 5 bases from V and 4 bases from J, leaving 10 bases between. CDR3 region: CASRPLAGNTIYF. In DNA form, the CDR3 reads TGTGCCAGCAGGCCCCTCGCGGGAAACACCATATATTTT.

The chain employs TRBV7-9 and TRBJ2-3; D is ambiguous. This CDR3 has 12 residues. CDR1 and CDR2 from the germline V gene are SEHNR and FQNEAQ (reference sequence). Trimming removed 0 bases at V and 10 bases at J, with 8 bases between. CDR3 sequence (DNA): TGTGCCAGCAGCTTAGCCTGGAGACCGCAGTATTTT. Its translation: CASSLAWRPQYF.

This clone was counted only a few times. The chain is built from TRBV3-1 (or the pseudogene TRBV3-2) and TRBJ1-2, with a tentative D call TRBD1 (5 bases). Between the trimmed V and J ends, which lost 3 bases and 4 bases, there was a span of 12 bases. The germline V gene encodes CDR1 LGHDT and CDR2 YNNKEL (reference sequence). The CDR3 has 14 residues. The DNA for the CDR3 is TGTGCCAGCAGCCACCCTGGGGGGTTCTATGGCTACACCTTC. This encodes CASSHPGGFYGYTF.